The source of this T cell receptor beta chain is a study of OX40 agonist ivuxolimab in advanced cancers. Context from the whole study: Ivuxolimab was a fully human IgG2 agonistic monoclonal antibody targeting the costimulatory receptor OX40 (CD134). Of the roughly 50 dose-escalation patients, hepatocellular carcinoma was present in around 20, melanoma in around 15, renal cell carcinoma in 9 and head and neck cancer in 9. The paper covers the monotherapy dose-escalation part of the phase I ivuxolimab trial, which included N of about 56 patients. Prior anti-PD-1, anti-PD-L1 or anti-CTLA-4 therapy was permitted, and checkpoint inhibitors had been received by under 50% of dose-escalation patients. Partial responses occurred in three dose-escalation patients: two with cutaneous melanoma and one with hepatocellular carcinoma. Peripheral TCRbeta sequencing was intended to test whether TCR sequence diversity was altered and clonal T-cell expansion was caused by ivuxolimab. A male proportion of under 85% and a mean age of 60 years, ranging from about 20 to 85, were recorded for the dose-escalation cohort. Intravenous ivuxolimab was administered to patients every 2 weeks at six dose levels: 0.01, 0.1, 0.3, 1.5, 3 and 10 mg/kg. The paper's findings and limits, for the study overall: Antigen specificity was not determined for the clonally expanded peripheral T cells. Low levels of normalized T-cell clonal expansion were also seen in some nonresponding patients. At doses of 0.1 to 3.0 mg/kg, clonal expansion of both CD4+ and CD8+ T cells in blood was seen between baseline and week 6. After ivuxolimab, more expanded clones were found on average in CD8+ T cells than in CD4+ T cells. In the 0.1-3.0 mg/kg groups, partial responders had among the lowest normalized peripheral clonal expansion, particularly in CD8+ T cells.

From the cysteine up to the phenylalanine, the CDR3 has a length of 11 residues. Kept here is only the CDR3 DNA, which spans 33 bases and is read in frame from base 1. From the germline V gene, CDR1 is SGHRS and CDR2 is YFSETQ. Trimming takes 0 bases off V and 14 bases off J; junction bases not matched to a gene: 1. Genomic DNA was isolated from the sorted cells so that the TCRbeta CDR3 region could be sequenced. The immunoSEQ Assay was used for sequencing of TCRbeta CDR3 regions. This immuneACCESS table, as held by TCRdb, lists in-frame sequences with V and J called but not all clones. Of the missing ones, under half trace to an unresolved V gene in checked studies; the others have no known cause. The sample table records 35,000 or so clones; about 80% of these occur just once. The biggest ten clones account for about a sixth of the sample. For this clone: Its antigen specificity is not known. Base quality data are lacking; no much larger clone is found one base away.

The trial excluded patients who had a history of autoimmune disease or were on systemic immunosuppression. Peripheral blood for TCR sequencing was collected from all dose cohorts at baseline, on cycle 4 day 1, and on cycle 7 day 1. Samples were obtained from an open-label, multicenter, first-in-human phase I dose-escalation trial of ivuxolimab. Adults with locally advanced or metastatic head and neck squamous cell, hepatocellular, melanoma or renal cell carcinoma were enrolled in the trial. Before TCR sequencing, CD4+ T cells and CD8+ T cells were sorted from peripheral blood as separate populations.

The clonotype originates from an adult with an advanced solid tumor such as melanoma, head and neck, liver or kidney cancer. The chain was built from TRBV5-1 and TRBJ2-1, with TRBD2 identical over 8 junction bases. The specimen comprised CD4+ or CD8+ T cells sorted from blood, sampled in a trial of the OX40 agonist ivuxolimab. This receptor has the CDR3 CASSLGAGEFF. The DNA sequence is given as TGCGCCAGCAGCTTGGGAGCGGGAGAGTTCTTC.